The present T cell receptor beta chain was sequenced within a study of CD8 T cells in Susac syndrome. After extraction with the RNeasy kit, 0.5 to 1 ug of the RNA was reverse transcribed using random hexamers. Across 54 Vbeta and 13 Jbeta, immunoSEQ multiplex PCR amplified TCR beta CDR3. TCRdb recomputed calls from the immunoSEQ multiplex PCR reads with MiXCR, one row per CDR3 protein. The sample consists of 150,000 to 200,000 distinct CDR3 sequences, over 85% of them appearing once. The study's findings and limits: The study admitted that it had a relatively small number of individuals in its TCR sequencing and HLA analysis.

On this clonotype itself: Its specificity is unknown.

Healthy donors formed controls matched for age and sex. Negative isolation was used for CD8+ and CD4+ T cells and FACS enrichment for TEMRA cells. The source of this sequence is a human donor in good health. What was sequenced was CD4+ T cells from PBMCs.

CDR3 sequence: CAISDVAGVRDNEQFF. The DNA for the CDR3 is TGTGCCATCAGTGATGTAGCGGGAGTCAGGGACAATGAGCAGTTCTTC. The chain has TRBV10-3 and TRBJ2-1; TRBD2 matches 9 bases. Unmatched junction bases numbered 8, after V lost 3 bases and J lost 5 bases. Germline V gene data show CDR1 as ENHRY and CDR2 as SYGVKD. The CDR3 loop spans 16 amino acids.